This T cell receptor (beta chain) was recorded in a study of CD4 and CD8 cells across lung adenocarcinoma regions. This CDR3 spans 15 amino acids. From germline, CDR1 is MNHEY and CDR2 SVGEGT. Samples came from patients with localized non-small cell lung adenocarcinoma. One entry per CDR3 protein, called by TCRdb with MiXCR from the PCR reads. The table lists about 6,800 distinct CDR3 sequences, roughly 54% of them singletons. Sequencing used CD8+ T cells from the center of a lung tumor. J is TRBJ2-1 and V is TRBV6-2 or TRBV6-3, with TRBD2 matching over 8 bases. The J call may be mistaken, given a closer DNA end match to TRBJ2-5. The TCR comes from a male donor with lung adenocarcinoma. The CD4 and CD8 labels of this study may be unreliable. The DNA of the CDR3 is TGTGCCAGCAGACCTAGGACTAGCCGTGGAGAGACCCAGTACTTC. Its protein product is CASRPRTSRGETQYF.